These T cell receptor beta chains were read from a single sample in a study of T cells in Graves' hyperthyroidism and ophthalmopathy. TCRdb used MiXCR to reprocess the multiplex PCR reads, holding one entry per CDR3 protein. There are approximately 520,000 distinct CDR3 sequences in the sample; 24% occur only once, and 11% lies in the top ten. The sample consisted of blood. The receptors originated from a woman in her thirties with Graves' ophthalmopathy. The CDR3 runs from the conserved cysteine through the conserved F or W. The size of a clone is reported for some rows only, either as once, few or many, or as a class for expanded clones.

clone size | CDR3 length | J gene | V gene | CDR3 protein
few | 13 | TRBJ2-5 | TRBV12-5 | CASGNDRQETQYF
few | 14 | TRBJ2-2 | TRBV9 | CASSATTNTGELFF
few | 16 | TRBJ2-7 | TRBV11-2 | CASSPGWLGSSYEQYF
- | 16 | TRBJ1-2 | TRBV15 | CATSRDIGQGVRGYTF
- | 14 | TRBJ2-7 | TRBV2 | CASSEQRVIYEQYF
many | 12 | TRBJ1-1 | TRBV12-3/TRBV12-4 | CASRGLATEAFF
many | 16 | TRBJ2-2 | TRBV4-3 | CASSQDHLVSVGELFF
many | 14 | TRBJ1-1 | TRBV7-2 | CASSLGVVHTEAFF
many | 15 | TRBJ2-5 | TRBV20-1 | CSARVPGRQKETQYF
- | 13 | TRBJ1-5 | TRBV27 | CASRDAQNQPQHF
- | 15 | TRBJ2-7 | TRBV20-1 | CSAPPPGQGINEQYF
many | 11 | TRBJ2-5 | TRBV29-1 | CSVEGDETQYF
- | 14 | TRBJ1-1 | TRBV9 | CASSVDGANTEAFF
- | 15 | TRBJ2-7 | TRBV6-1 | CASTGWVEQGYEQYF
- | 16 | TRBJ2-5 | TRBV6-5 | CASSLGTQGALGTQYF
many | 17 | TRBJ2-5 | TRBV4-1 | CASSQGQSALNQETQYF
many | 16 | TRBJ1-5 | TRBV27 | CASSFPRQGTGQPQHF
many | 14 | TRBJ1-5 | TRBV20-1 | CSAIKDRINQPQHF
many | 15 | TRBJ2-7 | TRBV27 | CASSLLRGQTYEQYF
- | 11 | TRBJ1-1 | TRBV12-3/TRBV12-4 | CASSLSGEACF
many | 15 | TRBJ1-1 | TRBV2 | CASSGISGRGHRAFF
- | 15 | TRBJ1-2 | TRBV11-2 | CASSTQGLRANGYTF
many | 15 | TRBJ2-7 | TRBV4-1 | CASSQAQASPYEQYF
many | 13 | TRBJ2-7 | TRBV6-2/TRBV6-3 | CASTAGGYYEQYF
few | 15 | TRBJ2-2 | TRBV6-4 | CASSDSRGDTGELFF
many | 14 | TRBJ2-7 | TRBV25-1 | CASSGGVLSYEQYF
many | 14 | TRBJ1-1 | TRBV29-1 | CSVVGAGMNTEAFF
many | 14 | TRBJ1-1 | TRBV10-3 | CAISESPGSTEAFF
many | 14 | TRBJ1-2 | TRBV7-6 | CASSPGNQNEGYTF
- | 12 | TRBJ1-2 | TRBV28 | CASPTTGSGYTF
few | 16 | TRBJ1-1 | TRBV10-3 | CATNTGERVFNTEAFF
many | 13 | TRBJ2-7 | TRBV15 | CATSTVTAYEQYF
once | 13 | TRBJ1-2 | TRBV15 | CATSRGNDYGYTF
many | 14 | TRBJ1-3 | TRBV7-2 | CASSLRTAGNTIYF
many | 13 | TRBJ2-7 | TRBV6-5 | CASSYDRSYEQYF
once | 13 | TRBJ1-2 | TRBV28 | CASRWTEPYGYTF
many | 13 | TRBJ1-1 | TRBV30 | CAWSSGGNTEAFF
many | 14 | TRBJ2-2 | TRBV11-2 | CASSRTGSTGELFF
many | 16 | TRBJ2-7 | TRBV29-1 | CSVGGLHDRSSYEQYF
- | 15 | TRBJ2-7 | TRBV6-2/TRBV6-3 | CASASGTGDVGEQYF
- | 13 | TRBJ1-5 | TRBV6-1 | CASSEMEVQPQHF
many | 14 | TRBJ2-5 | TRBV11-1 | CASSPSRIGETQYF
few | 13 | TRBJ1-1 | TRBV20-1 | CSAPTEKNTEAFF
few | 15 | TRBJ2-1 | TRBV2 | CASVRTGRYHNEQFF
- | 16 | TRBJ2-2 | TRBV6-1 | CASSGGRDKNTGELFF
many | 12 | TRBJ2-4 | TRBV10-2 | CASSEAGDIQYF
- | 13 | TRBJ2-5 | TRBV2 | CASSTTSTETQYF
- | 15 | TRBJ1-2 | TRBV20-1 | CSARTPRWTDYGYTF
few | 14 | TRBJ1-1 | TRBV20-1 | CSARDGPTNTEAFF
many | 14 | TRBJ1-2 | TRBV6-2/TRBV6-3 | CASGYAGGSYGYTF
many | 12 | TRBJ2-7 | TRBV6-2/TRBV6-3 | CASSYYGQEQYF
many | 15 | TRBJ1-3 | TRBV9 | CASSDLTGAGNTIYF
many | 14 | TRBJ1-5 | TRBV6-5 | CASSRDRTTGPQHF
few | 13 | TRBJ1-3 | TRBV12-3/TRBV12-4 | CATPTGSGNTIYF
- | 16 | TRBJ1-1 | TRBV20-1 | CSARGRDRVRDTEAFF
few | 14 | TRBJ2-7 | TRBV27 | CASSSAVSTYDQYF
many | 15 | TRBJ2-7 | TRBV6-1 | CASSGPDRGVYEQYF